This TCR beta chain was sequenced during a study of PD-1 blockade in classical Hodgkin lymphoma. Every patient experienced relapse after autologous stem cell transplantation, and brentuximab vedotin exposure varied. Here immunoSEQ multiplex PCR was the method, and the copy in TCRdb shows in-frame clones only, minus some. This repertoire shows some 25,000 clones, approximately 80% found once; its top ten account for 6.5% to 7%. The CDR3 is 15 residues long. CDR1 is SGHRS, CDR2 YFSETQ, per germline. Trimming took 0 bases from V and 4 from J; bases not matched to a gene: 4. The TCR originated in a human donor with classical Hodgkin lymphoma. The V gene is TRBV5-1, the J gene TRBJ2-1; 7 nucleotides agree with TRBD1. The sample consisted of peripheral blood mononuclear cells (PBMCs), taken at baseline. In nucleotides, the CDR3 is TGCGCCAGCAGCTTGGTTACAGGGGTGTACAATGAGCAGTTCTTC. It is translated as CASSLVTGVYNEQFF.